This is a list of T cell receptor beta chains from one sample in a study of blood T cell repertoires in COVID-19. Method: immunoSEQ multiplex PCR; TCRdb's copy keeps in-frame clones and lacks some. The data show approximately 180,000 clones, 75% to 85% seen once. The sequenced sample consisted of PBMCs or T cells enriched from blood (not recorded which). The receptor set was obtained from a man aged 45-60 years who had recovered from COVID-19. The CDR3 runs from the conserved cysteine through the conserved F or W. Fields, in order: D gene, CDR3 length, V gene, J gene, clone size, CDR3 DNA, CDR3 protein. The D gene is left open where the match is weak. Not every row has a clone size; where given, it reads once, few, many or a size class.

-	15	TRBV20-1	TRBJ1-4	-	TGCAGTGCTAGTCCTGGGGGCTCACTCTCCTCGCCGGGGACTTTT	CSASPGGSLSSPGTF
-	13	TRBV5-4	TRBJ1-5	-	TGTGCCATGGGAGGGGGGCTAGATCAGCCCCAGCATTTT	CAMGGGLDQPQHF
-	13	TRBV3-1/TRBV3-2	TRBJ1-1	-	TGTGCCAGCAGCCAAGTGGGGGGCACTGAAGCTTTCTTT	CASSQVGGTEAFF
TRBD1	15	TRBV5-1	TRBJ1-6	-	TGCGCCAGCAGCTTTGGACGACAGGGCAGTTCACCCCTCCACTTT	CASSFGRQGSSPLHF
-	14	TRBV5-4	TRBJ2-5	-	TGTGCCAGCAGCTCCCGAGGAACCCAAGAGACCCAGTACTTC	CASSSRGTQETQYF
-	16	TRBV27	TRBJ2-7	few	TGTGCCAGCCGCGAGCTAAAGGGGGGGGGTCTCTACGAGCAGTACTTC	CASRELKGGGLYEQYF
-	15	TRBV3-1/TRBV3-2	TRBJ1-1	-	TGTGCCAGCAGCTTTACGGGATGGGGGAACACTGAAGCTTTCTTT	CASSFTGWGNTEAFF
-	11	TRBV3-1/TRBV3-2	TRBJ1-2	-	TGTGCCAGCAGCGACTGGTATGGCTACACCTTC	CASSDWYGYTF
TRBD1	13	TRBV19	TRBJ2-7	-	TGTGCCAGTAGTTTGGGACAGAACTACGAGCAGTACTTC	CASSLGQNYEQYF
-	12	TRBV27	TRBJ2-7	-	TGTGCCAGCAGTTTGGGGGCCCGCGAGCAGTACTTC	CASSLGAREQYF
-	16	TRBV4-1	TRBJ2-5	-	TGCGCCAGCAGCCAAGATTGGAGGGGGGGCCCAGAGACCCAGTACTTC	CASSQDWRGGPETQYF
-	16	TRBV5-4	TRBJ2-6	-	TGTGCCAGCAGCTTCCGACTCTTCTCTGGGGCCAACGTCCTGACTTTC	CASSFRLFSGANVLTF
TRBD2	15	TRBV19	TRBJ2-1	-	TGTGCCAGTAGTAGCGGAGCGGGGGGCAAGAATGAGCAGTTCTTC	CASSSGAGGKNEQFF
TRBD1	15	TRBV19	TRBJ1-2	few	TGTGCCAGTAGTATCCGGACAGGGGCCGCGTATGGCTACACCTTC	CASSIRTGAAYGYTF
-	14	TRBV20-1	TRBJ1-3	-	TGCAGTGCTAGTCACAGCCTTCTTGGAAACACCATATATTTT	CSASHSLLGNTIYF
TRBD1	13	TRBV6-1	TRBJ1-1	-	TGTGCCAGCAGTGAAGGACAGGGGAGGGTAGCTTTCTTT	CASSEGQGRVAFF
-	13	TRBV5-4	TRBJ1-3	-	TGTGCCAGCAGCTTTAGCTCTGGAAACACCATATATTTT	CASSFSSGNTIYF